The 30 T cell receptor beta chains below all came from one sample that was sequenced in a study of blood T cell repertoires in COVID-19. TCRdb keeps only in-frame clones here, not all; method: immunoSEQ multiplex PCR. The sample contains about 170,000 clones, more than 70% of which appear only once. Sequenced input: PBMCs or T cells enriched from blood (not recorded which). These receptors were collected from a woman aged 50 to 60 in a cohort exposed to, infected with or recovered from COVID-19 (not recorded which).

This chain connects TRBV6-6 to TRBJ1-6, with no clear D. Germline V gene data show CDR1 as MNHNY and CDR2 as SVGAGI (reference sequence). The CDR3 contains 13 residues. Trimming removed 6 bases from V and 11 bases from J, with 14 bases in between. CDR3 sequence: CASRPNTDTPLHF. CDR3 in DNA: TGTGCCAGCAGACCGAATACAGACACACCCCTCCACTTT.

The chain has TRBV18 and TRBJ2-5; 11 bases are shared with TRBD1. CDR3 length: 16 amino acids. The V and J ends lost 3 bases and 2 bases, in that order; junction bases with no gene match: 5. In germline, CDR1 is KGHSH, CDR2 LQKENI. CDR3 nucleotide sequence: TGTGCCAGCTCACCGGGCGGGACAGGGGGTCAAGAGACCCAGTACTTC. It is translated as CASSPGGTGGQETQYF.

The chain has TRBV19 and TRBJ1-4, with unresolved D. Germline CDR1 is LNHDA and CDR2 is SQIVND (reference sequence). The V end lost 3 bases, the J end lost 8 bases, and 13 bases lay between the germline ends. The CDR3 is made up of 14 amino acids. The CDR3 bases are TGTGCCAGTAGTATCGCCACCTGGAGGGAAAAACTGTTTTTT. It encodes CASSIATWREKLFF.

The rearrangement joins TRBV5-1 to TRBJ2-5; 8 bases align to TRBD1. The junction had 2 bases not matched to a gene; V was cut back by 0 bases and J by 4 bases. The CDR3 length is 14 residues. Germline CDR1 and CDR2: SGHRS and YFSETQ. The CDR3 nucleotides are TGCGCCAGCAGCTTGGCCACAGGGGGAGAGACCCAGTACTTC. It yields the protein CASSLATGGETQYF.

This chain joins TRBV5-6 and TRBJ2-2, with 9 bases that match TRBD1. The ends lost 6 bases at V and 3 bases at J; junction bases unmatched: 9. Germline lookup yields CDR1 SGHDT and CDR2 YYEEEE. The CDR3 consists of 16 residues. For the CDR3, the DNA is TGTGCCAGCAAGGTCACCGGGACAGGGCACACCGGGGAGCTGTTTTTT. Protein sequence: CASKVTGTGHTGELFF.

This clone was seen just once. V is TRBV7-2 and J is TRBJ2-7; 10 positions agree with TRBD1. There are 14 residues in the CDR3. Unmatched junction bases numbered 4, after V lost 4 bases and J lost 4 bases. From germline, CDR1 is SGHTA and CDR2 FQGNSA. CDR3 DNA sequence: TGTGCCAGCAGCTCCCTGGGACAGGGGTACGAGCAGTACTTC. Translated: CASSSLGQGYEQYF.

The V call is TRBV10-3, the J call TRBJ2-1; TRBD2 matches 7 bases. The germline gives CDR1 ENHRY, CDR2 SYGVKD. This CDR3 is built from 15 residues. V shed 7 bases, J shed 2 bases, and the junction held 8 bases outside the gene matches. DNA of the CDR3: TGTGCCATCACCCCCCTGGGGGGGGCCTACAATGAGCAGTTCTTC. The encoded protein is CAITPLGGAYNEQFF.

The chain carries TRBV19 and TRBJ2-1; 7 bases map to TRBD2. Germline V gene sequence: CDR1 LNHDA, CDR2 SQIVND (reference sequence). The CDR3 is 16 amino acids. V shed 6 bases and J 7 bases; nucleotides not matched to a gene: 15. The CDR3 DNA is TGTGCCAGTAGCAGCCGGGACTACATAATTAGGAATGAGCAGTTCTTC. This gives the protein CASSSRDYIIRNEQFF.

The chain couples TRBV9 to TRBJ1-4; D is perhaps TRBD1 (6 bases). Germline CDR1 is SGDLS and CDR2 is YYNGEE. The CDR3 totals 15 residues. Deletions cut 6 bases from V and 5 bases from J, with 17 bases between. CDR3: CASNKGTYANEKLFF. The CDR3 DNA sequence: TGTGCCAGCAACAAAGGGACATACGCGAATGAAAAACTGTTTTTT.

This chain links TRBV7-9 with TRBJ1-2, with 8 bases aligning to TRBD1. The CDR3 has 16 residues. The junction had 7 bases not matched to a gene; V was cut back by 2 bases and J by 2 bases. Germline lookup yields CDR1 SEHNR and CDR2 FQNEAQ (reference sequence). CDR3 DNA: TGTGCCAGCAGCTTACAGACAGGGGAGGCGAACTATGGCTACACCTTC. Translated: CASSLQTGEANYGYTF.

The chain carries TRBV11-2 and TRBJ2-1; 14 bases are shared with TRBD2. CDR1 is SGHAT, CDR2 FQNNGV, per germline. The CDR3 runs to 17 residues. Germline trimming cut 1 base from V and 7 bases from J; bases unmatched to any gene: 6. The CDR3 DNA reads as TGTGCCAGCAGCTTAGTTGGGACTAGCGGGAGTGGGAATGAGCAGTTCTTC. This codes for CASSLVGTSGSGNEQFF. Full variable domain (outside the CDR3, taken from reference TRBV11-2 and TRBJ2-1): EAGVAQSPRYKIIEKRQSVAFWCNPISGHATLYWYQQILGQGPKLLIQFQNNGVVDDSQLPKDRFSAERLKGVDSTLKIQPAKLEDSAVYLCASSLVGTSGSGNEQFFGPGTRLTVL.

The gene calls are TRBV11-2 and TRBJ2-3; D perhaps matches TRBD2 (8 bases). V shed 5 bases and J shed 0 bases, with 18 bases lying between them. The germline CDR1 and CDR2 sequences are SGHAT and FQNNGV. The CDR3 runs to 17 residues. CDR3 nucleotide sequence: TGTGCCAGCAGCACCTACAGGGGCGGGAGGAGCACAGATACGCAGTATTTT. This codes for CASSTYRGGRSTDTQYF.

CDR3 protein: CASSNTVAGVETQYF. The CDR3 region has the DNA TGTGCCAGCTCAAATACGGTAGCGGGGGTTGAGACGCAGTATTTT. This chain links TRBV18 with TRBJ2-3; 9 bases agree with TRBD2. Trimming at V came to 5 bases and at J to 9 bases, leaving 12 bases not matched to a gene. Germline V gives CDR1 KGHSH, CDR2 LQKENI. The CDR3 covers 15 residues.

V usage is TRBV4-2 and J usage is TRBJ2-7, with 7 bases fitting TRBD2. The CDR3 loop spans 13 amino acids. V lost 6 bases and J lost 4; bases outside the gene matches: 6. Germline V gene data show CDR1 as LGHNA and CDR2 as YNFKEQ. The CDR3 here is CASSENSGYEQYF. CDR3 coding DNA: TGTGCCAGCAGTGAAAATAGCGGGTACGAGCAGTACTTC.

The chain couples TRBV28 to TRBJ1-2; maybe TRBD1 (6 bases). The CDR3 is 14 amino acids. CDR1 and CDR2 from the germline V gene are MDHEN and SYDVKM. Trimming shortened V by 2 bases and J by 3 bases, and 10 bases separated the two germline ends. Here the CDR3 reads CASSLRQDDYGYTF. The DNA of the CDR3 is TGTGCCAGCAGTTTAAGACAGGATGACTATGGCTACACCTTC.

The chain couples TRBV28 to TRBJ1-1; D unclear. This CDR3 region has 15 residues. CDR1 is MDHEN, CDR2 SYDVKM, per germline. V was pared by 2 bases and J by 4 bases, with 14 bases between. The CDR3 reads CASSLRSGSLTEAFF. The CDR3 bases are TGTGCCAGCAGTTTAAGGTCGGGTTCGCTCACTGAAGCTTTCTTT. Using reference TRBV28 and TRBJ1-1 for the parts outside the CDR3, the full variable domain is DVKVTQSSRYLVKRTGEKVFLECVQDMDHENMFWYRQDPGLGLRLIYFSYDVKMKEKGDIPEGYSVSREKKERFSLILESASTNQTSMYLCASSLRSGSLTEAFFGQGTRLTVV.

V usage is TRBV30 and J usage is TRBJ1-2; 10 nucleotides align to TRBD1. CDR1 is GTSNPN and CDR2 is SVGIG in the germline V gene (reference sequence). After removal of 3 bases from V and 4 bases from J, the junction contained 8 bases not matched to a gene. The CDR3 contains 15 residues. CDR3 region: CAWSSPTGGGYGYTF. The CDR3 DNA is TGTGCCTGGAGCTCCCCGACAGGGGGCGGCTATGGCTACACCTTC.

This sequence joins TRBV10-3 and TRBJ2-2; 9 bases are shared with TRBD1. The CDR3 is made up of 17 amino acids. V dropped 6 bases and J dropped 0; count of bases not matched to a gene: 8. The germline CDR1 and CDR2 sequences are ENHRY and SYGVKD. CDR3 sequence reads: CAISPDRGRPNTGELFF. The CDR3 region has the DNA TGTGCCATCAGCCCGGACAGGGGACGACCGAACACCGGGGAGCTGTTTTTT.

The J gene is TRBJ2-5, the V gene TRBV23-1, with D perhaps TRBD1 (5 bases). TRBV23-1 is an open reading frame, and its role is uncertain. The V end lost 6 bases, the J end lost 0 bases, and 8 bases lay between the germline ends. This CDR3 spans 13 amino acids. The chain's CDR3 is CASSAGYQETQYF. The CDR3 bases are TGCGCCAGCAGCGCAGGGTACCAAGAGACCCAGTACTTC.

The V gene is TRBV5-5, the J gene TRBJ1-1; the D gene is possibly TRBD1 (6 bases). The CDR3 consists of 14 residues. Germline V lookup: CDR1 SGHKS, CDR2 YYEKEE (reference sequence). Trimming took off 4 bases at V and 3 bases at J, with 13 bases between the two ends. The CDR3 region is CASSPYREHTEAFF. CDR3 coding DNA: TGTGCCAGCAGCCCCTACAGGGAGCACACTGAAGCTTTCTTT.

This clone has a count of ten or more. This chain links TRBV2 with TRBJ2-7, with 7 bases lining up with TRBD1. Germline trimming cut 6 bases from V and 3 bases from J; bases unmatched to any gene: 11. Germline values: CDR1 SNHLY, CDR2 FYNNEI. CDR3 size: 15 residues. CDR3 in amino acids: CASRDGTEQYYEQYF. The CDR3 region has the DNA TGTGCCAGCAGGGACGGGACAGAGCAATACTACGAGCAGTACTTC.

The rearrangement links TRBV2 to TRBJ2-5, with TRBD1 identical over 12 bases. CDR1 SNHLY and CDR2 FYNNEI come from the germline V gene. The trim removed 7 bases at V and 5 bases at J, leaving 8 bases unmatched. The CDR3 is 15 residues long. In nucleotides, the CDR3 is TGTGCCAGCACAACCGGGACAGGGGGCGTCGAGACCCAGTACTTC. This sequence encodes CASTTGTGGVETQYF. Full variable domain (outside the CDR3, taken from reference TRBV2 and TRBJ2-5): EPEVTQTPSHQVTQMGQEVILRCVPISNHLYFYWYRQILGQKVEFLVSFYNNEISEKSEIFDDQFSVERPDGSNFTLKIRSTKLEDSAMYFCASTTGTGGVETQYFGPGTRLLVL.

This clone was recorded only once. This chain connects TRBV12-3 or TRBV12-4 to TRBJ2-7; weak D call: TRBD2 (5 bases). Trimming took 6 bases from V and 3 from J, leaving 6 bases between them. The CDR3 length is 11 residues. The CDR3 loop is CASRRDYEQYF. Here the CDR3 DNA reads TGTGCCAGCAGGAGGGACTACGAGCAGTACTTC.

This rearrangement joins TRBV5-8 to TRBJ1-1, with 8 bases lining up with TRBD1. V lost 4 bases and J lost 1; bases outside the gene matches: 9. Germline-derived CDR1 and CDR2 are SGHTS and YDEGEE. The CDR3 contains 16 residues. The CDR3 coding sequence is TGTGCCAGCAGCCCCGGACAGGGATTTTGGAACACTGAAGCTTTCTTT. Translating it yields CASSPGQGFWNTEAFF. The full variable domain, with the rest looked up from reference TRBV5-8 and TRBJ1-1, is EAGVTQSPTHLIKTRGQQATLRCSPISGHTSVYWYQQALGLGLQFLLWYDEGEERNRGNFPPRFSGRQFPNYSSELNVNALELEDSALYLCASSPGQGFWNTEAFFGQGTRLTVV.

V and J are TRBV7-3 and TRBJ1-4, with D possibly being TRBD1 (5 bases). This CDR3 has 15 amino acids. Trimming stripped 5 bases from V and 5 bases from J, with 15 bases between. CDR1 and CDR2 (germline): SGHTA, FQGTGA. The CDR3 loop is CASSPRAGPNEKLFF. The CDR3 DNA reads as TGTGCCAGCAGCCCCCGGGCGGGGCCGAATGAAAAACTGTTTTTT.

Only a few counts were recorded for this clone. The chain combines TRBV2 with TRBJ1-2; D not resolved. The germline V gene has CDR1 SNHLY and CDR2 FYNNEI. The length of the CDR3 is 13 residues. The V end lost 5 bases, the J end lost 8 bases, and 15 bases lay between the germline ends. CDR3 loop: CASSLFRFEGYTF. The CDR3 coding sequence is TGTGCCAGCAGTCTGTTCAGGTTCGAGGGCTACACCTTC.

With regard to this clone: Other DNA sequences within the sample encode an identical CDR3. The rearrangement uses TRBV29-1 and TRBJ1-2; D call uncertain. The V and J ends lost 4 bases and 2 bases respectively, with 8 bases between them. Germline CDR1 is SQVTM and CDR2 is ANQGSEA. The CDR3 has 12 amino acids. CDR3 sequence: CSVVTPNYGYTF. In nucleotides, the CDR3 is TGCAGCGTTGTGACACCGAACTATGGCTACACCTTC. Together with reference TRBV29-1 and TRBJ1-2, the CDR3 gives the full variable domain: SAVISQKPSRDICQRGTSLTIQCQVDSQVTMMFWYRQQPGQSLTLIATANQGSEATYESGFVIDKFPISRPNLTFSTLTVSNMSPEDSSIYLCSVVTPNYGYTFGSGTRLTVV.

This clone was seen a single time. The chain joins TRBV6-5 to TRBJ1-1, with D unresolved. The CDR3 has 15 residues. Per the germline V gene, CDR1 is MNHEY and CDR2 is SVGAGI. With 0 bases removed from V and 2 bases from J, the gap between germline ends came to 10 bases. CDR3 sequence: CASSYSRRANTEAFF. CDR3 nucleotides: TGTGCCAGCAGTTACTCTCGGCGGGCCAACACTGAAGCTTTCTTT.

This chain joins TRBV27 and TRBJ2-7, with D perhaps matching TRBD1 (5 bases). The CDR3 has 15 amino acids. Germline assignment: CDR1 MNHEY and CDR2 SMNVEV (reference sequence). The V end was cut by 5 bases, the J end by 5 bases, with 19 bases between. The CDR3 is CASSPTGYRVDEQYF. The CDR3 DNA sequence: TGTGCCAGCAGTCCTACAGGTTATAGGGTTGACGAGCAGTACTTC.

The chain's CDR3 is CASSLELLSNSPLHF. As DNA, the CDR3 is TGTGCCAGCAGCTTAGAACTTTTGAGTAATTCACCCCTCCACTTT. The chain carries TRBV11-2 and TRBJ1-6; D remains unclear. V lost 0 bases to trimming and J lost 6 bases, with 9 bases between them. The germline CDR1 and CDR2 sequences are SGHAT and FQNNGV. This CDR3 spans 15 amino acids.